This TCR beta chain was profiled in a study of blood T cell repertoires in COVID-19. Study at large: From T cells, B-cell-depleted T cells, or PBMCs came the material, which was cDNA or gDNA.

Seattle-derived patients entered the study during active infection and were followed longitudinally. Assay: immunoSEQ multiplex PCR; the TCRdb copy retains only in-frame clones and omits some. The sample shows a few hundred thousand clones, 75% to 95% of them seen only once. The receptor was derived from a woman in her 30s with COVID-19, enrolled during active disease. The sample was peripheral blood.

CDR3: CAISEQGATEAFF. Written as DNA, the CDR3 is TGTGCCATCAGTGAACAGGGGGCGACTGAAGCTTTCTTT. The chain combines TRBV10-3 with TRBJ1-1, with TRBD1 matching over 9 bases. The length of the CDR3 is 13 residues. Germline loops: CDR1 ENHRY, CDR2 SYGVKD. The V gene end was trimmed by 3 bases and the J gene end by 5 bases; junction bases not matched to a gene: 1.